This T cell receptor beta chain was found in a study of CD8+ T cells in alopecia areata. The wider study: It was oral tofacitinib, at 5 to 10 mg twice daily, that treated patients received.

Regarding the study as a whole: Having one nonresponder leaves uncertain how baseline CD8+ expansion relates to response. While tofacitinib was given, many expanded lesional clones persisted in scalp and blood.

A few counts support this clone. No antigen is known for it. Extracted RNA was reverse transcribed into cDNA, the sequencing template. The data were produced by immunoSEQ multiplex PCR, yet TCRdb's version contains in-frame clones alone and is incomplete. The table lists roughly 190,000 clones, about 60% of them singletons. Germline CDR1 reads LNHDA; CDR2 reads SQIVND (reference sequence). The CDR3 is 15 residues long. Trimming took 5 bases from V and 3 from J; bases not matched to a gene: 7. Treatment: oral pan-JAK inhibitor, 5-10 mg twice daily. Sequencing used CD4+ T cells sorted from blood, obtained at week 4, from a patient treated with tofacitinib. This chain connects TRBV19 to TRBJ2-1; the match to TRBD2 covers 7 bases. The receptor comes from a human donor with alopecia areata. The CDR3 sequence: CASSVAGLSYNEQFF. The CDR3 region has the DNA TGTGCCAGTAGTGTCGCGGGACTAAGCTACAATGAGCAGTTCTTC. Full variable domain (remainder filled in from reference TRBV19 and TRBJ2-1): DGGITQSPKYLFRKEGQNVTLSCEQNLNHDAMYWYRQDPGQGLRLIYYSQIVNDFQKGDIAEGYSVSREKKESFPLTVTSAQKNPTAFYLCASSVAGLSYNEQFFGPGTRLTVL.